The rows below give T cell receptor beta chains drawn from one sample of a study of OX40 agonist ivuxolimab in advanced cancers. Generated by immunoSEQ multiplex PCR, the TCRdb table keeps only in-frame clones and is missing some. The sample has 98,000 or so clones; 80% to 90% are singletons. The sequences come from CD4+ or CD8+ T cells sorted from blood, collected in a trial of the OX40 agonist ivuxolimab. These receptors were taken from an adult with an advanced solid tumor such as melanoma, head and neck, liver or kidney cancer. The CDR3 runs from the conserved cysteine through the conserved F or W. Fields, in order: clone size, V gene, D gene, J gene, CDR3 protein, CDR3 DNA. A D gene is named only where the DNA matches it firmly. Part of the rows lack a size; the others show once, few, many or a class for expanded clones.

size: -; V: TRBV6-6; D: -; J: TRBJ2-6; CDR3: CASTYRSSGANVLTF; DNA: TGTGCCAGCACCTACCGAAGCTCTGGGGCCAACGTCCTGACTTTC
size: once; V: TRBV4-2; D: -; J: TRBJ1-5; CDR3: CASSQGRVRQPQHF; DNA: TGTGCCAGCAGCCAAGGCAGGGTACGACAGCCCCAGCATTTT
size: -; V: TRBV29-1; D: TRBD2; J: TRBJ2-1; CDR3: CSVLAGGHEQFF; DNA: TGCAGCGTCTTAGCGGGAGGGCATGAGCAGTTCTTC
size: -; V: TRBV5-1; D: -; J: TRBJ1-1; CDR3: CASQMTQGAEAFF; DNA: TGCGCCAGCCAAATGACGCAGGGAGCTGAAGCTTTCTTT
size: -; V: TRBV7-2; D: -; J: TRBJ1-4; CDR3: CASSLTGRSGNEKLFF; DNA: TGTGCCAGCAGCTTAACAGGGCGAAGTGGTAATGAAAAACTGTTTTTT
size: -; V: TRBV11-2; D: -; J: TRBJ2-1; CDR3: CASTPRYHNEQFF; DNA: TGTGCCAGCACCCCCCGTTACCACAATGAGCAGTTCTTC
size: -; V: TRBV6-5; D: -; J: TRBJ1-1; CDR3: CASSYGGTVNTEAFF; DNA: TGTGCCAGCAGTTACGGAGGGACGGTTAACACTGAAGCTTTCTTT
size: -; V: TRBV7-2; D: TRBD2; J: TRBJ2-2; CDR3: CASSRLAGEIWELFF; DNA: TGTGCCAGCAGTCGACTAGCGGGAGAGATCTGGGAGCTGTTTTTT
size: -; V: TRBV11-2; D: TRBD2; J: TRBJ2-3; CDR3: CASSLVAGGGNTQYF; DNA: TGTGCCAGCAGCTTAGTTGCGGGAGGAGGAAATACGCAGTATTTT
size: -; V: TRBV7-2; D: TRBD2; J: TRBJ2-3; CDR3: CASSSPILAGGPSDTQYF; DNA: TGTGCCAGCAGCTCCCCGATCCTAGCGGGAGGGCCGAGTGATACGCAGTATTTT
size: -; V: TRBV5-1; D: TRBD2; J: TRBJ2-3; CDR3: CASSPRLAPGRTDTQYF; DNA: TGCGCCAGCAGCCCGCGACTAGCCCCTGGACGCACAGATACGCAGTATTTT
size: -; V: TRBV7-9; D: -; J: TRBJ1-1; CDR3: CASSYRDTLGTEAFF; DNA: TGTGCCAGCAGCTACCGGGACACTCTCGGTACTGAAGCTTTCTTT
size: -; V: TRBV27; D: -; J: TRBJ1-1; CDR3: CASRIFRSTEAFF; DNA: TGTGCCAGCAGAATTTTCCGAAGTACTGAAGCTTTCTTT
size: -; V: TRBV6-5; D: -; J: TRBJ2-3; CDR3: CASSGAGGQDTQYF; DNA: TGTGCCAGCAGTGGGGCCGGGGGACAAGATACGCAGTATTTT
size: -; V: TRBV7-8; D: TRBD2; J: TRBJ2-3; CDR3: CASSLTSGAYTQYF; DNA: TGTGCCAGCAGCTTAACGAGCGGGGCATATACGCAGTATTTT
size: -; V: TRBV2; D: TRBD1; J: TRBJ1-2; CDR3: CASSGQGANYGYTF; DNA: TGTGCCAGCAGTGGACAGGGGGCTAACTATGGCTACACCTTC
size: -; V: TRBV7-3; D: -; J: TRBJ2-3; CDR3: CASSLRAGPDTQYF; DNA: TGTGCCAGCAGCTTAAGGGCGGGGCCAGATACGCAGTATTTT
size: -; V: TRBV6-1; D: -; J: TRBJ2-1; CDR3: CASSEGRVQFF; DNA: TGTGCCAGCAGTGAAGGAAGGGTTCAGTTCTTC
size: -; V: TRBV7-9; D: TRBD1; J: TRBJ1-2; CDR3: CASSLIWTGGKYGYTF; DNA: TGTGCCAGCAGCTTAATCTGGACAGGGGGCAAATATGGCTACACCTTC
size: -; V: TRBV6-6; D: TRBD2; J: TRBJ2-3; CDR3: CASSLTLAGPADTQYF; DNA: TGTGCCAGCAGTTTAACTCTAGCGGGACCGGCAGATACGCAGTATTTT
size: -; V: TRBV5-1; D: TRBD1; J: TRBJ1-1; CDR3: CASRLGTGQLGGMNTEAFF; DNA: TGCGCCAGCAGACTCGGGACAGGGCAGTTGGGGGGTATGAACACTGAAGCTTTCTTT
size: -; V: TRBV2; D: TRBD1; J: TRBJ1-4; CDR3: CASDRDSRNEKLFF; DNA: TGTGCCAGCGATAGGGACAGTCGTAATGAAAAACTGTTTTTT
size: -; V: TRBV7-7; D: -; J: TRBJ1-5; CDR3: CASSSGPNQPQHF; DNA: TGTGCCAGCAGCTCCGGCCCCAATCAGCCCCAGCATTTT
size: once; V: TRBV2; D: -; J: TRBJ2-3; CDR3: CASRTVMADTQYF; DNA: TGTGCCAGCAGGACTGTTATGGCAGATACGCAGTATTTT
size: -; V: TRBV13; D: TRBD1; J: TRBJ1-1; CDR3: CASSLGGGTNTEAFF; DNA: TGTGCCAGCAGCTTAGGAGGGGGCACGAACACTGAAGCTTTCTTT
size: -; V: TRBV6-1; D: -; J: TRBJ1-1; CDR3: CASSAGEVNTEAFF; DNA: TGTGCCAGCAGCGCAGGGGAGGTGAACACTGAAGCTTTCTTT
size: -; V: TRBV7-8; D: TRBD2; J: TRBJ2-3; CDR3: CATSRGRADTQYF; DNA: TGTGCCACTTCTAGAGGGAGGGCAGATACGCAGTATTTT
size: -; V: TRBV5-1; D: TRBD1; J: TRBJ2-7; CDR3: CASSPGQVRSVGEQYF; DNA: TGCGCCAGCAGCCCCGGACAGGTACGGTCGGTCGGGGAGCAGTACTTC
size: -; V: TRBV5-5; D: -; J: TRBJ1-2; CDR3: CASSTQQQFNYGYTF; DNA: TGTGCCAGCAGCACCCAACAACAGTTTAACTATGGCTACACCTTC
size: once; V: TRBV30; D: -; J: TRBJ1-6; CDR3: CAWSSVSYNSPLHF; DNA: TGTGCCTGGAGTTCAGTCTCCTATAATTCACCCCTCCACTTT
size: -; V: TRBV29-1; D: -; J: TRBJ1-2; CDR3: CSVEVQGGGYTF; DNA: TGCAGCGTTGAAGTTCAGGGAGGCGGCTACACCTTC
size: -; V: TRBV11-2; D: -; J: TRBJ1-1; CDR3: CASSLRENTEAFF; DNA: TGTGCCAGCAGCTTACGAGAGAACACTGAAGCTTTCTTT
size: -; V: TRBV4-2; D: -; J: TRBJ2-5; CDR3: CASSQDFDQGRDQYF; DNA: TGTGCCAGCAGCCAAGATTTTGATCAGGGGAGGGACCAGTACTTC
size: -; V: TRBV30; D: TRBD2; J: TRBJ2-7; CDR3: CAWSGGGEQYF; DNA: TGTGCCTGGAGTGGGGGGGGCGAGCAGTACTTC
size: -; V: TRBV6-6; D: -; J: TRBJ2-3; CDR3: CASSPREDTQYF; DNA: TGTGCCAGCAGCCCCCGAGAGGATACGCAGTATTTT
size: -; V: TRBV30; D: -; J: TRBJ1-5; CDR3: CAWSRDAKKPQHF; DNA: TGTGCCTGGAGCCGGGACGCGAAAAAGCCCCAGCATTTT
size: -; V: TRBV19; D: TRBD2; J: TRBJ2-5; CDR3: CASSKGAGAETQYF; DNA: TGTGCCAGTAGTAAAGGAGCGGGAGCAGAGACCCAGTACTTC
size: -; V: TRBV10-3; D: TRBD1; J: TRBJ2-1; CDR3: CAVDRGRDEQFF; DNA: TGTGCCGTCGACAGGGGAAGGGATGAGCAGTTCTTC
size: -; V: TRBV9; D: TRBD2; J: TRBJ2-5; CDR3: CASSLAGVNQETQYF; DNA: TGTGCCAGCAGCTTAGCGGGAGTGAACCAAGAGACCCAGTACTTC
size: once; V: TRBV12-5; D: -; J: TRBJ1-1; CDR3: CASGLEPGGSRSEAFF; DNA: TGTGCTAGTGGTTTGGAACCCGGGGGGTCAAGATCGGAAGCTTTCTTT
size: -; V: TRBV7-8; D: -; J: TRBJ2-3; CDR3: CASSLVITDTQYF; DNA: TGTGCCAGCAGCCTAGTAATTACCGATACGCAGTATTTT
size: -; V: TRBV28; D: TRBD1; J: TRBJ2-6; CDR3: CASSLGGQGTSGANVLTF; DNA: TGTGCCAGCAGTCTTGGGGGACAGGGGACCTCTGGGGCCAACGTCCTGACTTTC
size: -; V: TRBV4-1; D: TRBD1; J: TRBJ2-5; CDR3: CASSQDGTGGETQYF; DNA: TGCGCCAGCAGCCAAGATGGCACAGGGGGAGAGACCCAGTACTTC
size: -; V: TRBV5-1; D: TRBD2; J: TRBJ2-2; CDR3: CASSLLAGGDGGELFF; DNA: TGCGCCAGCAGCTTGCTAGCGGGAGGGGACGGCGGGGAGCTGTTTTTT
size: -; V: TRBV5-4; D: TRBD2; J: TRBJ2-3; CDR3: CASGIAGAGDTQYF; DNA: TGTGCCAGTGGCATAGCGGGAGCGGGAGATACGCAGTATTTT
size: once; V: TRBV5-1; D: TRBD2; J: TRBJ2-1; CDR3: CASRREGHNEQFF; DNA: TGCGCCAGCAGACGGGAGGGGCACAATGAGCAGTTCTTC
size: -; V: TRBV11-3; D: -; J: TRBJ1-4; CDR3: CASSLSRGEKLFF; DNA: TGTGCCAGCAGCTTAAGCAGGGGTGAAAAACTGTTTTTT
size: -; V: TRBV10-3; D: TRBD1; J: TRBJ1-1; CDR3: CAIRKGQGDAEAFF; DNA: TGTGCCATCAGAAAAGGACAGGGGGACGCTGAAGCTTTCTTT
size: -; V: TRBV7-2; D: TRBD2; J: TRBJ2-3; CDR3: CASSLNGGRITDTQYF; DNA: TGTGCCAGCAGCTTAAATGGCGGGAGGATTACAGATACGCAGTATTTT
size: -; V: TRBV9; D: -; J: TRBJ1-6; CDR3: CASSGDTWGSPLHF; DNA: TGTGCCAGCAGCGGCGACACATGGGGTTCACCCCTCCACTTT
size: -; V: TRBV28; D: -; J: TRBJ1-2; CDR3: CASRKGVSYGYTF; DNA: TGTGCCAGCAGGAAGGGGGTCAGCTATGGCTACACCTTC
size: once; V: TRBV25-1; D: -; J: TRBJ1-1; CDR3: CASSQTNTEAFF; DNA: TGTGCCAGCAGTCAGACGAACACTGAAGCTTTCTTT
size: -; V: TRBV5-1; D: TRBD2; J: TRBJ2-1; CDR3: CASSDRLAGDHNEQFF; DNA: TGCGCCAGCAGCGACAGACTAGCGGGGGATCACAATGAGCAGTTCTTC
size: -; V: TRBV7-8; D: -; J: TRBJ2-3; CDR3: CASSLMAELDTQYF; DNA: TGTGCCAGCAGCTTAATGGCGGAGTTAGATACGCAGTATTTT
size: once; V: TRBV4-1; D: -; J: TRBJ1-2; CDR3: CASSQDMYGYTF; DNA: TGCGCCAGCAGCCAAGATATGTATGGCTACACCTTC
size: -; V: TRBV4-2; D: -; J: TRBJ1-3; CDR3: CASRWGGGNTIYF; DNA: TGTGCCAGCAGATGGGGGGGCGGAAACACCATATATTTT
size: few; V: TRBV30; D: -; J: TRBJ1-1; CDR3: CAWREAGVDTEAFF; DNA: TGTGCCTGGAGGGAAGCAGGTGTGGACACTGAAGCTTTCTTT
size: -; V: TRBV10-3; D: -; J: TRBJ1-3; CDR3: CALQANSGNTIYF; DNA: TGTGCCCTACAGGCGAACTCTGGAAACACCATATATTTT
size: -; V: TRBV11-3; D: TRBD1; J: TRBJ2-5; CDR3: CASGGQGGEETQYF; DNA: TGTGCCAGCGGAGGACAGGGAGGAGAGGAGACCCAGTACTTC